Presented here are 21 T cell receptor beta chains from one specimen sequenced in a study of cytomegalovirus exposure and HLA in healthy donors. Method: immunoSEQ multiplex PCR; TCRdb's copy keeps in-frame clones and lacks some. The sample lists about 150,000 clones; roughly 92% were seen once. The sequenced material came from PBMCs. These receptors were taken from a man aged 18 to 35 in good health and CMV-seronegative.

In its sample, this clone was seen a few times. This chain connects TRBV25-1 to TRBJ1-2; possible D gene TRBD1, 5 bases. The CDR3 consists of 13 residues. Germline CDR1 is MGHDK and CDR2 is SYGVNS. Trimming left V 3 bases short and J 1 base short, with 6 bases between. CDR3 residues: CASSDQGNYGYTF. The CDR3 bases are TGTGCCAGCAGTGATCAGGGTAACTATGGCTACACCTTC.

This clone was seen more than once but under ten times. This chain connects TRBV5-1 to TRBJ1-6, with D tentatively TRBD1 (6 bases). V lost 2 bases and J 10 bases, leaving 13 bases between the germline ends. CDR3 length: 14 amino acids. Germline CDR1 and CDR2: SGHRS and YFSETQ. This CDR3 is CASSLAGVDSPLHF. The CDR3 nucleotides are TGCGCCAGCAGCTTAGCAGGGGTTGACTCACCCCTCCACTTT.

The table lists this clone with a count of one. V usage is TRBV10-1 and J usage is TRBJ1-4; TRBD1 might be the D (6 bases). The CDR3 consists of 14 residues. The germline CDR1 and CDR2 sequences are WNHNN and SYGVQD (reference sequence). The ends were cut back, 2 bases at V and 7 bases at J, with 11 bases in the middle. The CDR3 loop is CASSETGNSEKLFF. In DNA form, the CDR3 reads TGCGCCAGCAGTGAGACAGGGAACAGTGAAAAACTGTTTTTT.

The CDR3 nucleotides read TGTGCCAGCAGCTTGTCACCCGGACAGGGGGCAGGTCAGCCCCAGCATTTT. This translates into CASSLSPGQGAGQPQHF. The chain is built from TRBV5-6 and TRBJ1-5, with TRBD1 matching over 11 bases. Losses at the gene ends were 1 base for V and 6 bases for J; bases not matched to a gene: 9. Germline CDR1 and CDR2: SGHDT and YYEEEE. The CDR3 length is 17 residues.

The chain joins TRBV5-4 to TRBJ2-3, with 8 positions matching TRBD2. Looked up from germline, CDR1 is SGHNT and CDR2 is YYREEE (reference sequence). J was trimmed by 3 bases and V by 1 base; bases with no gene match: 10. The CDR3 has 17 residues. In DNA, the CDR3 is TGTGCCAGCAGCTTGAGTGTTAGCGGGGATACTACAGATACGCAGTATTTT. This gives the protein CASSLSVSGDTTDTQYF.

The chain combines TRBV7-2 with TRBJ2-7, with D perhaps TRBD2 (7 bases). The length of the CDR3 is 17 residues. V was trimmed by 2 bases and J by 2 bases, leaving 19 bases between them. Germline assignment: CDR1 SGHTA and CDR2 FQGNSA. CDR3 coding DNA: TGTGCCAGCAGCTTAAATGGAGGGGGGGTAGGGACCTACGAGCAGTACGTC. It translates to CASSLNGGGVGTYEQYV.

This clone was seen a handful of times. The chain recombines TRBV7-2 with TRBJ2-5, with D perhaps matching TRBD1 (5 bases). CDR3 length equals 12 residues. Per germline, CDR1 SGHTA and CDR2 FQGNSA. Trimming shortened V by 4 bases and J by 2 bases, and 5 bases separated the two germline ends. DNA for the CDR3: TGTGCCAGCAGCTCAGGGCAAGAGACCCAGTACTTC. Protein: CASSSGQETQYF.

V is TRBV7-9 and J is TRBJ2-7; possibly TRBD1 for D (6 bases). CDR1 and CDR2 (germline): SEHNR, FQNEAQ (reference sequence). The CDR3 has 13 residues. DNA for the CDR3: TGTGGGACAGCTGGGGCAGGGGCGGGTGAGCAGTACTTC. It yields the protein CGTAGAGAGEQYF.

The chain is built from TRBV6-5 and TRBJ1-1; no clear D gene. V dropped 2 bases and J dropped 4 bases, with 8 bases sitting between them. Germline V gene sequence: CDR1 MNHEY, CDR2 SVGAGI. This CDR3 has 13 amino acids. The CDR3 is CASSYGLGTEAFF. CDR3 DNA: TGTGCCAGCAGTTACGGGCTGGGCACTGAAGCTTTCTTT.

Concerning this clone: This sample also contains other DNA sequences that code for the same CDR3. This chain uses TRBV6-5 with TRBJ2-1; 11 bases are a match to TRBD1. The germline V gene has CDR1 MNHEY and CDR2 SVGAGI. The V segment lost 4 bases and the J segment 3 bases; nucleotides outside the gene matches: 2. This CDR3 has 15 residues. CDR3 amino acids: CASSSGTGGYNEQFF. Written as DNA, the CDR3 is TGTGCCAGCAGTTCGGGGACAGGGGGCTACAATGAGCAGTTCTTC.

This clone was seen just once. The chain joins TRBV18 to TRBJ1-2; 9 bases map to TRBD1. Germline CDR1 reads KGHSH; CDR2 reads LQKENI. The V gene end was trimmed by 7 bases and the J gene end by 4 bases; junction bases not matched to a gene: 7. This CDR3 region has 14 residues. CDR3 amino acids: CASLRDRAGYGYTF. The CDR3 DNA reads TGTGCCAGCTTACGGGACAGGGCGGGCTATGGCTACACCTTC.

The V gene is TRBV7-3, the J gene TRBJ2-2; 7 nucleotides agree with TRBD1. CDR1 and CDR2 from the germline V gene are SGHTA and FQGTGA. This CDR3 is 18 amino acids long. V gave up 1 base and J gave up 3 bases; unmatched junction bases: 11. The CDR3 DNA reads TGTGCCAGCAGCTTAAATCGTGTGAGGGGGCCCGACACCGGGGAGCTGTTTTTT. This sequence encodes CASSLNRVRGPDTGELFF.

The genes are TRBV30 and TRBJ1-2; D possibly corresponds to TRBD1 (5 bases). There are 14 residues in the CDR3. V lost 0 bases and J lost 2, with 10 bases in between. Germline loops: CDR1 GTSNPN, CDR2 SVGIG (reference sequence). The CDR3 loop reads CAWSVPPGNYGYTF. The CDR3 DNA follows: TGTGCCTGGAGTGTCCCCCCAGGGAACTATGGCTACACCTTC.

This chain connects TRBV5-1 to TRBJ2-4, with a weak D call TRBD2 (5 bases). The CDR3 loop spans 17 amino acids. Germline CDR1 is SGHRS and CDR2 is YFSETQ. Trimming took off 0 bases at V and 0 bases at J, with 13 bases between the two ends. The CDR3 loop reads CASSLVFGEIAKNIQYF. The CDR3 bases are TGCGCCAGCAGCTTGGTTTTTGGGGAGATAGCCAAAAACATTCAGTACTTC.

The CDR3 loop is CSVGDRVPSEQYF. The CDR3 DNA sequence: TGCAGCGTTGGAGACAGGGTGCCATCCGAGCAGTACTTC. The chain carries TRBV29-1 and TRBJ2-7, with 7 nucleotides matching TRBD1. In germline, CDR1 is SQVTM, CDR2 ANQGSEA. The CDR3 totals 13 residues. J gave up 6 bases and V 4 bases, and 9 bases lay outside the gene matches.

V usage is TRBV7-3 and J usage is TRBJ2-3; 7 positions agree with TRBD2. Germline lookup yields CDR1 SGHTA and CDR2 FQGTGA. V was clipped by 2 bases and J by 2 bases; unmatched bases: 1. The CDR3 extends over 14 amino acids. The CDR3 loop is CASSLGGDTDTQYF. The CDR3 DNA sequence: TGTGCCAGCAGCTTAGGGGGGGACACAGATACGCAGTATTTT.

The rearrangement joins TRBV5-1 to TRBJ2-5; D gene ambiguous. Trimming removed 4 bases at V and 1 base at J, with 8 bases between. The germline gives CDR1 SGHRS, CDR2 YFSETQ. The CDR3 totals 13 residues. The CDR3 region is CASSIRTQETQYF. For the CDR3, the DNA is TGCGCCAGCAGCATTAGAACCCAAGAGACCCAGTACTTC.

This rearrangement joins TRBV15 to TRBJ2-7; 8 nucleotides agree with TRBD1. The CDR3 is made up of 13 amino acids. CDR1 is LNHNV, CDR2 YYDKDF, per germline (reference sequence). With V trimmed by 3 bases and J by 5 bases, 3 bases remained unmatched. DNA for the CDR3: TGTGCCACCAGCAGGGACAGGGATGACGAGCAGTACTTC. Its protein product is CATSRDRDDEQYF. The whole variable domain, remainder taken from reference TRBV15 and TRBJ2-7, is DAMVIQNPRYQVTQFGKPVTLSCSQTLNHNVMYWYQQKSSQAPKLLFHYYDKDFNNEADTPDNFQSRRPNTSFCFLDIRSPGLGDTAMYLCATSRDRDDEQYFGPGTRLTVT.

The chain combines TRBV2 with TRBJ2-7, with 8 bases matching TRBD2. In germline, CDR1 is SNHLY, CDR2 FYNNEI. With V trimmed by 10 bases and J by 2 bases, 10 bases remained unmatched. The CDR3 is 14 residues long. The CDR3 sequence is CATQPSGGPYEQYF. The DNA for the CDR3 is TGTGCCACCCAGCCCAGCGGGGGTCCCTACGAGCAGTACTTC.

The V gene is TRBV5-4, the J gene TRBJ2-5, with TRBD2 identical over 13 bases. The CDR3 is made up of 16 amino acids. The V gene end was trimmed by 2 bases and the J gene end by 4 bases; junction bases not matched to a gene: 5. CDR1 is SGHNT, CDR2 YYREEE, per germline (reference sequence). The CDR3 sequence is CASSLTSGRAGETQYF. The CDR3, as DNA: TGTGCCAGCAGCTTAACTAGCGGGAGGGCAGGAGAGACCCAGTACTTC.

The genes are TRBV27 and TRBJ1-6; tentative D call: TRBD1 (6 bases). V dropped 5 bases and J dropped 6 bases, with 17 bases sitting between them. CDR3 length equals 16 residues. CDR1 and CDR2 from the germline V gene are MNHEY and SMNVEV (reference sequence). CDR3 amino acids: CASSHWEGVGNSPLHF. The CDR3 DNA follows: TGTGCCAGCAGTCACTGGGAGGGGGTAGGTAATTCACCCCTCCACTTT.